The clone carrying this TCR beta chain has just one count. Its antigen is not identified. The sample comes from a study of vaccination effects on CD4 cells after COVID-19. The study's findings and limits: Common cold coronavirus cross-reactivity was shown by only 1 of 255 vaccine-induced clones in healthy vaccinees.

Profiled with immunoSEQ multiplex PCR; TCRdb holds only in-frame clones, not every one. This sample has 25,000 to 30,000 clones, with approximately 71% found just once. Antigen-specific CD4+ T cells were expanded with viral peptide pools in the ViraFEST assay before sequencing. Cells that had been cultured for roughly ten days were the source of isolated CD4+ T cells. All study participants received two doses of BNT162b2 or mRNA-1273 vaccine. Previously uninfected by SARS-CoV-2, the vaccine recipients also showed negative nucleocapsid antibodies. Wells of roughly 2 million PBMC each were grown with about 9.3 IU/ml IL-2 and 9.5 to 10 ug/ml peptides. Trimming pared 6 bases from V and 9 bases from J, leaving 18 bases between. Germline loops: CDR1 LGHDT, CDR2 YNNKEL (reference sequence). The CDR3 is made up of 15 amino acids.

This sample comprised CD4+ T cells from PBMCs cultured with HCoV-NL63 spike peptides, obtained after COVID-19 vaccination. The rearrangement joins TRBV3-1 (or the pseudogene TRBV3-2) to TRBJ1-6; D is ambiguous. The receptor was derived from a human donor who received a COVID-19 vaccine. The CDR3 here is CASSGRVGGSSPLHF. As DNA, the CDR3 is TGTGCCAGCAGTGGTCGGGTTGGTGGTAGTTCACCCCTCCACTTT.